The 29 T cell receptor beta chains in this list originate from one sample, sequenced in a study of OX40 agonist ivuxolimab in advanced cancers. The table came from immunoSEQ multiplex PCR; TCRdb's copy has only in-frame clones and leaves some out. The sample has some 65,000 clones, about nine tenths seen once. Material: CD4+ or CD8+ T cells sorted from blood, obtained in a trial of the OX40 agonist ivuxolimab. These receptors were collected from an adult with an advanced solid tumor such as melanoma, head and neck, liver or kidney cancer.

The CDR3 sequence: CASSFAQGALWEYTF. The DNA of the CDR3 is TGTGCCAGCAGCTTCGCGCAGGGGGCCCTATGGGAGTACACCTTC. The chain links TRBV5-5 to TRBJ1-2, with 8 bases fitting TRBD1. J gave up 11 bases and V 2 bases, and 14 bases lay outside the gene matches. The CDR3 loop spans 15 amino acids. Per germline, CDR1 SGHKS and CDR2 YYEKEE (reference sequence).

V is TRBV4-2 and J is TRBJ2-2; 10 bases line up with TRBD2. With V trimmed by 0 bases and J by 2 bases, 3 bases remained unmatched. The CDR3 runs to 17 residues. Germline CDR1 reads LGHNA; CDR2 reads YNFKEQ. CDR3 sequence: CASSQEQRGGNTGELFF. In DNA, the CDR3 is TGTGCCAGCAGCCAAGAGCAGCGGGGGGGCAACACCGGGGAGCTGTTTTTT.

This clone appeared a single time. The CDR3 reads CASRPAGRWTEAFF. The CDR3 nucleotides are TGTGCCAGTAGGCCTGCTGGGAGGTGGACTGAAGCTTTCTTT. The V and J genes are TRBV19 and TRBJ1-1, with D unresolved. This CDR3 region has 14 residues. Looked up from germline, CDR1 is LNHDA and CDR2 is SQIVND (reference sequence). V shed 6 bases and J shed 5 bases, with 16 bases lying between them.

This clone appeared once. This chain uses TRBV5-1 with TRBJ1-1, with D unclear. CDR3 length equals 15 residues. CDR1 SGHRS and CDR2 YFSETQ come from the germline V gene. V shed 5 bases and J shed 4 bases, with 18 bases lying between them. CDR3 protein: CASRVEVLFGTEAFF. The DNA of the CDR3 is TGCGCCAGCAGAGTGGAGGTGTTATTCGGCACTGAAGCTTTCTTT.

The gene calls are TRBV6-6 and TRBJ1-1, with TRBD1 as a possible D gene (6 bases). V gave up 2 bases and J gave up 5 bases, with 9 bases separating them. From germline, CDR1 is MNHNY and CDR2 SVGAGI (reference sequence). The CDR3 is 13 amino acids. The CDR3 protein is CASSYRGLTEAFF. Written as DNA, the CDR3 is TGTGCCAGCAGTTACAGGGGGTTGACTGAAGCTTTCTTT.

The genes are TRBV9 and TRBJ1-3, with 7 bases fitting TRBD1. V gave up 0 bases and J gave up 0 bases; unmatched junction bases: 9. The CDR3 loop spans 18 amino acids. CDR1 SGDLS and CDR2 YYNGEE come from the germline V gene. CDR3 residues: CASSVGGNRGSSGNTIYF. CDR3 nucleotides: TGTGCCAGCAGCGTAGGGGGGAACAGGGGAAGCTCTGGAAACACCATATATTTT.

The chain is built from TRBV6-5 and TRBJ1-2; D might be TRBD1 (5 bases). The CDR3 covers 15 residues. Trimming shortened V by 6 bases and J by 0 bases, and 14 bases separated the two germline ends. CDR1 and CDR2 (germline): MNHEY, SVGAGI. CDR3 protein: CASRPLGTANYGYTF. CDR3 nucleotide sequence: TGTGCCAGCAGGCCCCTCGGGACGGCTAACTATGGCTACACCTTC.

The rearrangement uses TRBV7-6 and TRBJ2-7, with D hard to call. The CDR3 is made up of 14 amino acids. The V gene's germline CDR1 is SGHVS and CDR2 FNYEAQ. The V end was cut by 5 bases, the J end by 0 bases, with 11 bases between. The CDR3 spells CASSLSSDSYEQYF. CDR3 bases: TGTGCCAGCAGCCTTTCCTCGGACTCCTACGAGCAGTACTTC. Supplemented by reference TRBV7-6 and TRBJ2-7, the full variable domain reads GAGVSQSPRYKVTKRGQDVALRCDPISGHVSLYWYRQALGQGPEFLTYFNYEAQQDKSGLPNDRFSAERPEGSISTLTIQRTEQRDSAMYRCASSLSSDSYEQYFGPGTRLTVT.

The V call is TRBV4-2, the J call TRBJ1-2; a weak D match, TRBD1 (6 bases). This CDR3 has 15 residues. Trimming removed 3 bases at V and 8 bases at J, with 19 bases between. Per germline, CDR1 LGHNA and CDR2 YNFKEQ. The CDR3 reads CASSQASGDSYGYTF. CDR3 DNA: TGTGCCAGCAGCCAGGCTTCAGGGGATTCATACGGCTACACCTTC.

The rearrangement links TRBV5-4 to TRBJ2-3; 9 bases agree with TRBD2. Germline CDR1 is SGHNT and CDR2 is YYREEE (reference sequence). Germline trimming cut 3 bases from V and 2 bases from J; bases unmatched to any gene: 1. The CDR3 is 14 residues long. CDR3 sequence: CASSSGLATDTQYF. The CDR3 DNA reads as TGTGCCAGCAGCTCGGGACTAGCCACAGATACGCAGTATTTT.

To note about this clone: Other DNA sequences from this sample encode an identical CDR3 as well. This chain uses TRBV11-2 with TRBJ2-5; D is ambiguous. This CDR3 region has 11 residues. The germline V gene encodes CDR1 SGHAT and CDR2 FQNNGV. V lost 3 bases and J 3 bases, leaving 2 bases between the germline ends. The CDR3 spells CASSLEETQYF. For the CDR3, the DNA is TGTGCCAGCAGCTTGGAAGAGACCCAGTACTTC.

This chain's CDR3 is CASSSWTGGSTEAFF. CDR3 in DNA: TGCGCCAGCAGCTCTTGGACAGGGGGGTCCACTGAAGCTTTCTTT. The chain is built from TRBV5-1 and TRBJ1-1, with TRBD1 matching 10 bases. After removal of 3 bases from V and 4 bases from J, the junction contained 6 bases not matched to a gene. Germline CDR1 SGHRS, CDR2 YFSETQ. The CDR3 runs to 15 residues.

As for this clone: The junction shows a germline mismatch at one end, possibly a read error. The chain's CDR3 is CASSQGNF. The CDR3 DNA follows: TGTGCCAGCAGTCAGGGGAACTTT. The chain joins TRBV5-5 to TRBJ1-6; TRBD1 is a possible D gene (6 bases). Germline loops: CDR1 SGHKS, CDR2 YYEKEE (reference sequence). This CDR3 is 8 amino acids long.

The rearrangement joins TRBV7-6 to TRBJ1-6, with a possible D match to TRBD1 (5 bases). The V and J ends lost 3 bases and 10 bases respectively, with 10 bases between them. The CDR3 is made up of 13 amino acids. From germline, CDR1 is SGHVS and CDR2 FNYEAQ. CDR3 bases: TGTGCCAGCAGCTTGGGGGTGGGATCACCCCTCCACTTT. This encodes CASSLGVGSPLHF.

V usage is TRBV19 and J usage is TRBJ1-6; D remains unclear. Germline lookup yields CDR1 LNHDA and CDR2 SQIVND (reference sequence). Trimming took 9 bases from V and 1 from J, leaving 10 bases between them. The CDR3 spans 14 residues. The CDR3 DNA sequence: TGTGCCAGCACGTCGTTATCCTATAATTCACCCCTCCACTTT. This translates into CASTSLSYNSPLHF.

Only one count was recorded for this clone. V and J are TRBV7-9 and TRBJ1-2, with D maybe TRBD1 (5 bases). The CDR3 spans 15 residues. Looked up from germline, CDR1 is SEHNR and CDR2 is FQNEAQ (reference sequence). Trimming took 1 base from V and 8 from J, leaving 17 bases between them. Here the CDR3 DNA reads TGTGCCAGCAGCTTAGACATTCGGTGGGCAGGGGGCTACACCTTC. Translating it yields CASSLDIRWAGGYTF.

The V call is TRBV11-2, the J call TRBJ1-4; D is possibly TRBD1 (5 bases). Trimming cost V 5 bases and J 4 bases, with 14 bases left between them. The CDR3 length is 15 residues. Germline lookup yields CDR1 SGHAT and CDR2 FQNNGV. As DNA, the CDR3 is TGTGCCAGCAGCCAAAACCGGGGCAATAATGAAAAACTGTTTTTT. It yields the protein CASSQNRGNNEKLFF.

This clone was picked up one time. The rearrangement joins TRBV5-4 to TRBJ2-7; D might be TRBD2 (7 bases). The germline gives CDR1 SGHNT, CDR2 YYREEE (reference sequence). With 0 bases removed from V and 6 bases from J, the gap between germline ends came to 16 bases. CDR3 size: 15 residues. The CDR3 loop is CASSLGGGRSGEQYF. CDR3 nucleotide sequence: TGTGCCAGCAGCTTGGGCGGGGGCCGCTCAGGCGAGCAGTACTTC. Full variable domain (remainder filled in from reference TRBV5-4 and TRBJ2-7): ETGVTQSPTHLIKTRGQQVTLRCSSQSGHNTVSWYQQALGQGPQFIFQYYREEENGRGNFPPRFSGLQFPNYSSELNVNALELDDSALYLCASSLGGGRSGEQYFGPGTRLTVT.

Details on this clone: Other nucleotide sequences from this sample produce the same CDR3. The chain uses TRBV5-1 and TRBJ1-1, with D hard to call. The V and J ends lost 1 base and 1 base respectively, with 11 bases between them. Germline lookup yields CDR1 SGHRS and CDR2 YFSETQ. The CDR3 is 15 amino acids. In DNA, the CDR3 is TGCGCCAGCAGCTTGTCGGCCAGGAGGAACACTGAAGCTTTCTTT. Encoded protein: CASSLSARRNTEAFF.

The chain recombines TRBV2 with TRBJ2-3, with D possibly being TRBD1 (7 bases). Trimming removed 5 bases from V and 0 bases from J, with 12 bases in between. The CDR3 is 15 residues long. Germline-derived CDR1 and CDR2 are SNHLY and FYNNEI. CDR3 amino acids: CASSSGGTSTDTQYF. The CDR3 DNA is TGTGCCAGCAGTTCAGGGGGGACTAGCACAGATACGCAGTATTTT.

This chain connects TRBV12-5 to TRBJ1-4; the D gene is possibly TRBD1 (5 bases). Germline-derived CDR1 and CDR2 are LGHNT and FRNRAP. This CDR3 spans 16 amino acids. Trimming took 6 bases from V and 2 from J, leaving 16 bases between them. This chain's CDR3 is CASGQTGRGTNEKLFF. The CDR3 region has the DNA TGTGCTAGTGGCCAGACCGGACGGGGCACTAATGAAAAACTGTTTTTT.

CDR3 residues: CASSQGELIGNTIYF. CDR3 DNA: TGCGCCAGCAGCCAAGGTGAATTGATCGGAAACACCATATATTTT. V gene TRBV4-3 combines with J gene TRBJ1-3; D is undetermined. The V and J ends lost 1 base and 4 bases respectively, with 11 bases between them. The CDR3 is 15 amino acids. From germline, CDR1 is LGHNA and CDR2 YSLEER.

Turning to this clone: The sample carries other DNA sequences with the same CDR3. The rearrangement uses TRBV5-1 and TRBJ1-6; D ambiguous. The CDR3 length is 15 residues. Trimming stripped 0 bases from V and 2 bases from J, with 6 bases between. Germline CDR1 is SGHRS and CDR2 is YFSETQ. CDR3 sequence reads: CASSLVGAYNSPLHF. CDR3 DNA sequence: TGCGCCAGCAGCTTGGTCGGAGCCTATAATTCACCCCTCCACTTT.

The chain carries TRBV5-1 and TRBJ2-5, with D uncertain. CDR1 and CDR2 from the germline V gene are SGHRS and YFSETQ. Between the trimmed V and J ends, which lost 0 bases and 4 bases, there was a span of 7 bases. The CDR3 has 13 amino acids. The DNA for the CDR3 is TGCGCCAGCAGCTTGGTGTCAGCAGAGACCCAGTACTTC. The encoded protein is CASSLVSAETQYF.

The chain joins TRBV19 to TRBJ1-2, with TRBD1 matching 7 bases. From germline, CDR1 is LNHDA and CDR2 SQIVND (reference sequence). The J segment lost 6 bases and the V segment lost 1 base, leaving 17 bases of the junction unmatched. The CDR3 has 18 residues. As DNA, the CDR3 is TGTGCCAGTAGTATAGCCCCCCCGCGAGCAGGGGGAGGGGATGGCTACACCTTC. Its protein product is CASSIAPPRAGGGDGYTF.

This clone showed up just a few times. J is TRBJ2-7 and V is TRBV6-5; the match to TRBD1 covers 7 bases. Germline CDR1 MNHEY, CDR2 SVGAGI. This CDR3 comprises 16 residues. The V gene end was trimmed by 0 bases and the J gene end by 1 base; junction bases not matched to a gene: 6. The CDR3 here is CASSYSRTGDSYEQYF. In DNA, the CDR3 is TGTGCCAGCAGTTACTCGAGGACAGGTGATTCCTACGAGCAGTACTTC.

The chain links TRBV5-1 to TRBJ2-3; D might be TRBD1 (5 bases). Trimming removed 2 bases from V and 4 bases from J, with 11 bases in between. The CDR3 has 14 residues. Germline loops: CDR1 SGHRS, CDR2 YFSETQ. CDR3 region: CASSFRVLPDTQYF. The CDR3, as DNA: TGCGCCAGCAGCTTCAGGGTCCTCCCAGATACGCAGTATTTT.

The chain carries TRBV5-8 and TRBJ2-6; TRBD1 might be the D (6 bases). The length of the CDR3 is 18 residues. The germline CDR1 and CDR2 sequences are SGHTS and YDEGEE. Trimming removed 4 bases at V and 1 base at J, with 18 bases between. For the CDR3, the DNA is TGTGCCAGCAGCCCGCGTTGGGGGCTCGGGTCTGGGGCCAACGTCCTGACTTTC. Amino acids: CASSPRWGLGSGANVLTF.

DNA for the CDR3: TGTGCCAGTAGAGCCACAGGGGGCGCGGGTAGAGAAAAACTGTTTTTT. It translates to CASRATGGAGREKLFF. The J gene is TRBJ1-4, the V gene TRBV19, with TRBD1 identical over 9 bases. The CDR3 loop spans 16 amino acids. Germline V lookup: CDR1 LNHDA, CDR2 SQIVND (reference sequence). Unmatched junction bases numbered 13, after V lost 6 bases and J lost 8 bases. Filled out from reference TRBV19 and TRBJ1-4, the complete variable domain reads DGGITQSPKYLFRKEGQNVTLSCEQNLNHDAMYWYRQDPGQGLRLIYYSQIVNDFQKGDIAEGYSVSREKKESFPLTVTSAQKNPTAFYLCASRATGGAGREKLFFGSGTQLSVL.